Listed below are T cell receptor beta chains from one sample, sequenced in a study of CD8 T cells in ankylosing spondylitis. Each CDR3 protein gets one entry after TCRdb re-called the 5' RACE reads with MiXCR. This sample has approximately 190,000 distinct CDR3 sequences, with over 10% found just once. Sequencing used blood, either unsorted or a sorted T cell fraction (not recorded which). These receptors originate from a female donor with ankylosing spondylitis or in good health (not recorded which). Each CDR3 is given with its conserved first and last residue. The D gene is left open where the match is weak. A clone size is listed for some rows: how often the clone was seen (once, few, many), or a class if it is expanded.

TRBJ2-5	.	many	TRBV6-5	14	CASSYGGPQETQYF	TGTGCCAGCAGTTACGGGGGGCCACAAGAGACCCAGTACTTC
TRBJ2-3	TRBD2	many	TRBV12-3/TRBV12-4	15	CASSLSGGGTDTQYF	TGTGCCAGCAGTCTGAGCGGGGGGGGCACAGATACGCAGTATTTT
TRBJ2-7	TRBD1	few	TRBV25-1	15	CASSARTGGTYEQYF	TGTGCCAGCAGTGCCCGGACAGGGGGAACCTACGAGCAGTACTTC
TRBJ2-6	.	.	TRBV20-1	13	CSAMNSGANVLTF	TGCAGTGCTATGAACTCTGGGGCCAACGTCCTGACTTTC
TRBJ2-6	.	.	TRBV7-9	13	CASNPSGANVLTF	TGTGCCAGCAACCCCTCTGGGGCCAACGTCCTGACTTTC
TRBJ1-2	TRBD1	.	TRBV12-3/TRBV12-4	15	CASSARQGRVGGYTF	TGTGCCAGCAGTGCCCGACAGGGGAGGGTAGGTGGCTACACCTTC
TRBJ2-3	TRBD1	.	TRBV20-1	15	CSGRQGQISADTQYF	TGCAGCGGACGGCAGGGACAGATCAGCGCAGATACGCAGTATTTT
TRBJ2-6	.	few	TRBV6-5	16	CASSYSIVAGANVLTF	TGTGCCAGCAGTTACTCGATCGTAGCTGGGGCCAACGTCCTGACTTTC
TRBJ2-5	.	many	TRBV3-1	12	CASSQRERTQYF	TGTGCCAGCAGCCAGAGGGAGAGGACCCAGTACTTC
TRBJ2-1	.	.	TRBV19	13	CASMRDLYNEQFF	TGTGCCAGTATGAGGGACTTGTACAATGAGCAGTTCTTC
TRBJ2-3	TRBD1	.	TRBV20-1	14	CSAGQGARADTQYF	TGCAGTGCCGGACAGGGGGCGCGGGCAGATACGCAGTATTTT
TRBJ2-5	TRBD2	many	TRBV20-1	16	CSARWGLAGGRETQYF	TGCAGTGCTAGATGGGGACTAGCGGGAGGAAGGGAGACCCAGTACTTC
TRBJ2-3	.	many	TRBV7-2	13	CASSLARWNTQYF	TGTGCCAGCAGCTTAGCGCGGTGGAATACGCAGTATTTT
TRBJ2-7	.	.	TRBV6-2/TRBV6-3	13	CASGPPVGYEQYF	TGTGCCAGCGGACCTCCAGTGGGGTACGAGCAGTACTTC
TRBJ1-1	TRBD1	many	TRBV6-2/TRBV6-3	14	CASSRDRGNTEAFF	TGTGCCAGCAGCCGTGACAGGGGGAACACTGAAGCTTTCTTT
TRBJ2-1	.	many	TRBV11-2	13	CASSLADSNEQFF	TGTGCCAGCAGCTTGGCGGACTCTAATGAGCAGTTCTTC
TRBJ2-1	TRBD2	many	TRBV7-3	15	CASSLILAAYNEQFF	TGTGCCAGCAGCTTAATCCTAGCGGCCTACAATGAGCAGTTCTTC
TRBJ2-1	TRBD2	many	TRBV6-4	16	CASSDIGTSGYNEQFF	TGTGCCAGCAGTGACATAGGGACTAGCGGCTACAATGAGCAGTTCTTC
TRBJ2-1	TRBD1	few	TRBV13	14	CASGTGTSYNEQFF	TGTGCCAGCGGGACAGGGACCTCCTACAATGAGCAGTTCTTC
TRBJ1-2	TRBD1	.	TRBV10-3	13	CAISGTGESGYTF	TGTGCCATCAGTGGGACAGGGGAGAGTGGCTACACCTTC
TRBJ2-3	TRBD2	few	TRBV5-1	17	CASSLSVAGGRRDTQYF	TGCGCCAGCAGCTTGTCGGTGGCGGGAGGTCGTAGGGATACGCAGTATTTT
TRBJ1-5	TRBD1	.	TRBV6-5	12	CASRQGEQPQHF	TGTGCCAGTCGACAGGGCGAGCAGCCCCAGCATTTT
TRBJ1-2	.	many	TRBV7-3	13	CASSLDRSYGYTF	TGTGCCAGCAGCCTCGACAGGTCATATGGCTACACCTTC
TRBJ2-1	.	many	TRBV20-1	15	CARQTLNSGYNEQFF	TGCGCTAGACAGACTTTAAACTCCGGCTACAATGAGCAGTTCTTC
TRBJ2-5	.	.	TRBV27	15	CASSSLGTVQETQYF	TGTGCCAGCAGTTCCCTAGGGACGGTCCAAGAGACCCAGTACTTC
TRBJ1-4	.	many	TRBV12-3/TRBV12-4	14	CASSLRSIGEKLFF	TGTGCCAGCAGTTTACGGTCTATCGGGGAAAAACTGTTTTTT
TRBJ2-7	.	many	TRBV5-1	14	CASSAGRSSYEQYF	TGCGCCAGCAGCGCAGGACGTTCCTCCTACGAGCAGTACTTC
TRBJ1-6	.	.	TRBV15	17	CATSRVGGRTSNSPLHF	TGTGCCACCAGCAGAGTGGGGGGACGGACATCTAATTCACCCCTCCACTTT
TRBJ2-7	TRBD2	many	TRBV24-1	14	CATSRAGAIHEQYF	TGTGCCACCAGCCGGGCGGGAGCGATCCACGAGCAGTACTTC
TRBJ2-1	TRBD2	few	TRBV20-1	13	CSASSGRAIEQFF	TGCAGTGCGTCTAGCGGGAGGGCCATTGAGCAGTTCTTC
TRBJ2-1	TRBD2	few	TRBV10-3	18	CAISPGLAGEGSYNEQFF	TGTGCCATCTCCCCGGGACTAGCGGGAGAAGGCTCCTACAATGAGCAGTTCTTC
TRBJ2-1	TRBD1	few	TRBV7-3	13	CASSLTTGTEQFF	TGTGCCAGCAGCTTAACGACAGGGACCGAGCAGTTCTTC
TRBJ2-1	TRBD1	many	TRBV6-4	15	CASSDRAGVPNEQFF	TGTGCCAGCTCCGACAGGGCAGGGGTTCCGAATGAGCAGTTCTTC
TRBJ2-1	.	few	TRBV7-9	11	CASGQRNEQFF	TGTGCCAGCGGGCAGCGCAATGAGCAGTTCTTC
TRBJ1-1	.	many	TRBV7-2	13	CASRTQENTEAFF	TGTGCCAGCAGAACACAGGAGAACACTGAAGCTTTCTTT
TRBJ2-6	TRBD1	many	TRBV30	16	CAWRDRGSSGANVLTF	TGTGCCTGGAGGGACAGGGGTAGCTCTGGGGCCAACGTCCTGACTTTC
TRBJ2-5	.	many	TRBV21-1	12	CASSKYLETQYF	TGTGCCAGCAGCAAATATCTGGAGACCCAGTACTTC
TRBJ2-1	.	few	TRBV21-1	18	CAGGPAGGPHSYYNEQFF	TGTGCCGGCGGTCCAGCGGGAGGACCCCACAGCTATTACAATGAGCAGTTCTTC
TRBJ2-1	.	.	TRBV3-1	18	CASTQFAAGTPFYNEQFF	TGTGCCAGCACCCAATTTGCTGCCGGGACTCCTTTCTACAATGAGCAGTTCTTC
TRBJ1-1	.	many	TRBV12-3/TRBV12-4	17	CASSLVNFGPMNTEAFF	TGTGCCAGCAGTTTAGTCAACTTTGGACCGATGAACACTGAAGCTTTCTTT
TRBJ2-2	.	many	TRBV12-3/TRBV12-4	14	CASSPPPNTGELFF	TGTGCCAGCAGCCCCCCGCCGAACACCGGGGAGCTGTTTTTT
TRBJ2-3	.	.	TRBV5-1	15	CASSLVGGYTDTQYF	TGCGCCAGCAGCTTGGTGGGTGGTTACACAGATACGCAGTATTTT
TRBJ1-3	.	.	TRBV6-5	14	CASTFGGSGNTIYF	TGTGCCAGCACTTTCGGGGGCTCTGGAAACACCATATATTTT
TRBJ1-1	.	many	TRBV9	12	CASSLNGPEAFF	TGTGCCAGCAGCCTCAATGGCCCTGAAGCTTTCTTT
TRBJ2-7	TRBD2	few	TRBV6-1	15	CASTERLAVGHEQYF	TGTGCCAGCACCGAGAGACTAGCGGTTGGGCACGAGCAGTACTTC
TRBJ2-7	.	large	TRBV29-1	9	CSVVEEQYF	TGCAGCGTGGTTGAAGAGCAGTACTTC
TRBJ2-7	.	many	TRBV7-8	14	CASSLAENRYEQYF	TGTGCCAGCAGCTTAGCGGAGAATCGCTACGAGCAGTACTTC